A single T cell receptor beta chain is shown here with its context. As yet, its antigen is unknown. This sample was included in a study of blood T cells in healthy people across ages. Findings of the study overall: In older individuals, TCR beta diversity per million T cells was lower, falling roughly linearly with age.

Trimming at V came to 0 bases and at J to 9 bases, leaving 10 bases not matched to a gene. CDR1 is SGHDN, CDR2 FVKESK, per germline. This CDR3 has 16 residues. Isolated per sample were at least 7 million PBMCs. A sample-barcoded 5' primer and a J-beta primer mix were used in a second PCR of roughly 6 to 11 cycles. A 12-random-nucleotide template-switch adaptor tagged each cDNA molecule. From the 5' RACE reads, TCRdb called clonotypes with MiXCR, one entry per CDR3 protein. The profile shows some 640,000 distinct CDR3 sequences, about 52% of them singletons. This sequence joins TRBV14 and TRBJ2-1, with 8 bases lining up with TRBD2. The receptor's source is a woman in her sixties or seventies in good health. Sequenced input: blood. The CDR3 protein is CASSQDHPGLVREQFF. The DNA for the CDR3 is TGTGCCAGCAGCCAAGATCACCCGGGACTAGTTCGTGAGCAGTTCTTC.